The source of this T cell receptor beta chain is a study of T cell clonality in common variable immunodeficiency. Of CVID subjects, about 14 were female and approximately 31 male, mean age roughly 40. CVID subjects were neither ill nor on immunomodulatory or immunosuppressive medication at sampling. Findings and caveats of the study: In common variable immunodeficiency, TCR beta chains reportedly carried fewer deletions and N-nucleotide insertions.

This clone was seen a handful of times. Its antigen is not identified. The read is 3 residues too short to cover the CDR3 end, so that end is filled in from the germline J gene. The ends lost 1 base at V and 7 bases at J; junction bases unmatched: 12. The V gene's germline CDR1 is KGHSH and CDR2 LQKENI. This CDR3 has 17 amino acids. Libraries were prepared by immunoSEQ multiplex PCR; TCRdb keeps only in-frame clonotypes and omits some of them. Altogether about 12,000 clones were found in the sample, and no singletons occur. The sequenced sample was peripheral blood mononuclear cells. This sequence joins TRBV18 and TRBJ2-3, with 9 bases lining up with TRBD1. The receptor's source is a human donor with common variable immunodeficiency. The CDR3: CASSPLETTGGRNTQYF. The part of the CDR3 DNA that was read is TGTGCCAGCTCACCACTCGAGACGACAGGGGGGAGAAATACG.